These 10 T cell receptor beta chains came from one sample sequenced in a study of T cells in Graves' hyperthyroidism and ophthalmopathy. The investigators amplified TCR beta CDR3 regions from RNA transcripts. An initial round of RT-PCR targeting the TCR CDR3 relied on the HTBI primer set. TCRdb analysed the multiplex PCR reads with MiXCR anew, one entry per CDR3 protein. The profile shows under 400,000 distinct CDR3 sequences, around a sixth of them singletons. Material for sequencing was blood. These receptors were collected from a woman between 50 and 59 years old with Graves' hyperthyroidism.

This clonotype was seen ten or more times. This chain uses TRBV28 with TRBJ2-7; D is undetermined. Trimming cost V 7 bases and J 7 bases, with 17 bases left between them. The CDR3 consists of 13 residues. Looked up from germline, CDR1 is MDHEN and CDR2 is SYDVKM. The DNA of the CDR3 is TGTGCCAGCAAGCCCCCGGGCCTTGAGGAGCAGTACTTC. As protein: CASKPPGLEEQYF.

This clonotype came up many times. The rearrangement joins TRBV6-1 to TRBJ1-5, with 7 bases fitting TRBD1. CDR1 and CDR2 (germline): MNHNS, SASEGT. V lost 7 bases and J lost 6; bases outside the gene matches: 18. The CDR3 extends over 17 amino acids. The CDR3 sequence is CASKPPWGGGAGQPQHF. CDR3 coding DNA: TGTGCCAGCAAACCTCCCTGGGGAGGGGGCGCGGGTCAGCCCCAGCATTTT.

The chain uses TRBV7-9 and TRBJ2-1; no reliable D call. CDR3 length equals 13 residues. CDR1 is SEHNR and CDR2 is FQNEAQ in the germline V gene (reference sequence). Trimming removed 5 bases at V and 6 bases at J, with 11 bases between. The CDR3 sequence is CASSQEVSNEQFF. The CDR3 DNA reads TGTGCCAGCAGCCAAGAGGTCAGCAATGAGCAGTTCTTC. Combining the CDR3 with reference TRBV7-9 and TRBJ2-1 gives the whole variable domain DTGVSQNPRHKITKRGQNVTFRCDPISEHNRLYWYRQTLGQGPEFLTYFQNEAQLEKSRLLSDRFSAERPKGSFSTLEIQRTEQGDSAMYLCASSQEVSNEQFFGPGTRLTVL.

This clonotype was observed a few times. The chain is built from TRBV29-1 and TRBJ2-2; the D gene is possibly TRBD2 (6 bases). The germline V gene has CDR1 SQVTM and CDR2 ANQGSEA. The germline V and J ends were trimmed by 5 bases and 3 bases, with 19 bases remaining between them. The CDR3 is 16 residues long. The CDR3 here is CSVQREVGFDTGELFF. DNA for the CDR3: TGCAGCGTTCAAAGGGAGGTGGGGTTTGACACCGGGGAGCTGTTTTTT.

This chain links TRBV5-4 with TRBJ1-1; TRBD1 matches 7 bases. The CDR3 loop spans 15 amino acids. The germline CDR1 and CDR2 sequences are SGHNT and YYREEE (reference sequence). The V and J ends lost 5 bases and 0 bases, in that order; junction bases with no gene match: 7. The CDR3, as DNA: TGTGCCAGCAGAACAGGGGTGGGGTTGAACACTGAAGCTTTCTTT. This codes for CASRTGVGLNTEAFF.

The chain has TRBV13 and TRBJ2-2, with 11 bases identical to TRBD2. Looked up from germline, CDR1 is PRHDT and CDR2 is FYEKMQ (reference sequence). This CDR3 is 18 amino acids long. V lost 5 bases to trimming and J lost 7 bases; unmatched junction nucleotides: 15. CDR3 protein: CASSAGTLLAGGLGELFF. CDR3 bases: TGTGCCAGCAGCGCCGGTACCCTGCTAGCGGGGGGCCTCGGGGAGCTGTTTTTT.

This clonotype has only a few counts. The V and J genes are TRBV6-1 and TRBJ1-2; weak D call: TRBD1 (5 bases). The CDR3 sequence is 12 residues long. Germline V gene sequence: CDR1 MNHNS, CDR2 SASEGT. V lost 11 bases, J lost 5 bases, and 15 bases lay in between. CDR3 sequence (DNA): TGTGCCGCACGGAGGGGTACATATGGCTACACCTTC. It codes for CAARRGTYGYTF.

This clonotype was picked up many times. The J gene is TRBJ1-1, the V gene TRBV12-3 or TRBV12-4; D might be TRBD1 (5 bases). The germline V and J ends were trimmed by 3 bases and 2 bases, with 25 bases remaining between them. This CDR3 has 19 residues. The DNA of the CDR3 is TGTGCCAGCAGTTTTACTCCCCGATTTACGACAGAAGTAAACACTGAAGCTTTCTTT. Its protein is CASSFTPRFTTEVNTEAFF.

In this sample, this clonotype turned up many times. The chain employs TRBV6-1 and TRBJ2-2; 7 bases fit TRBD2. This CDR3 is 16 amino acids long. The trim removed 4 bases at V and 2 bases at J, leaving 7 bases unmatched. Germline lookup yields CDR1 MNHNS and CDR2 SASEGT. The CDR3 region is CASSGTGGINTGELFF. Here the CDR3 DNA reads TGTGCCAGCAGTGGAACCGGGGGGATAAACACCGGGGAGCTGTTTTTT.

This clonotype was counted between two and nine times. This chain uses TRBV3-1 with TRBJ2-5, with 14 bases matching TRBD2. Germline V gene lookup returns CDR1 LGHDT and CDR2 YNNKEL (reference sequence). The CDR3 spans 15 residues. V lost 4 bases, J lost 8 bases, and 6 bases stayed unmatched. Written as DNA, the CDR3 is TGTGCCAGCAGCCTAGGGACTAGCGGGGGAGCAACCCAGTACTTC. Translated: CASSLGTSGGATQYF.